In this sample, the clone carrying this T cell receptor (beta chain) turned up many times. The data belong to a study of identical twins. From the 5' RACE reads, TCRdb called clonotypes with MiXCR, one entry per CDR3 protein. The data show approximately 700,000 distinct CDR3 sequences, around 5.7% seen once. The sequenced material came from naive T cells sorted from blood. This clonotype was sampled from a man younger than 35 in good health.

Written as DNA, the CDR3 is TGTGCCACCCGTATCTCCGGGGCAATCAATGAGCAGTTCTTC. Translating gives CATRISGAINEQFF. The rearrangement uses TRBV12-3 or TRBV12-4 and TRBJ2-1; D tentatively reads TRBD1 or TRBD2 (5 bases each). The CDR3 contains 14 residues. V lost 10 bases, J lost 6 bases, and 19 bases lay in between.